This TCR beta chain was retrieved from a study of T cells after yellow fever vaccination. On the study more broadly: Low-cell-number fractions were prepared with SMART-Seq v4 Ultra Low Input.

The CDR3 covers 13 residues. Trimming left V 4 bases short and J 3 bases short, with 9 bases between. Germline loops: CDR1 SEHNR, CDR2 FQNEAQ (reference sequence). This clonotype was counted ten times or more. The antigen is unknown. A single record per CDR3 protein comes from TCRdb applying MiXCR to the 5' RACE reads. The sample gives a few hundred thousand distinct CDR3 sequences, around 4.9% of which show up once; 2.5% to 4% is in the top ten. Study-wide results and caveats: Contaminants from the bulk population, in the form of abundant clonotypes, could be found in FACS-sorted repertoires.

The sequencing used CD4+ T cells sorted from PBMCs, collected on the day of the yellow fever booster vaccination. This chain uses TRBV7-9 with TRBJ1-2; D is ambiguous. This TCR came from a man aged 18 to 35 who received the YFV17D yellow fever vaccine. This chain's CDR3 is CASSSAGYYGYTF. Written as DNA, the CDR3 is TGTGCCAGCAGCTCCGCAGGCTACTATGGCTACACCTTC. Supplemented by reference TRBV7-9 and TRBJ1-2, the full variable domain reads DTGVSQNPRHKITKRGQNVTFRCDPISEHNRLYWYRQTLGQGPEFLTYFQNEAQLEKSRLLSDRFSAERPKGSFSTLEIQRTEQGDSAMYLCASSSAGYYGYTFGSGTRLTVV.